This T cell receptor (beta chain) was profiled in a study of identical twins. V was trimmed by 5 bases and J by 3 bases, leaving 18 bases between them. This CDR3 spans 15 amino acids. Germline V gene lookup returns CDR1 SGHRS and CDR2 YFSETQ. MiXCR, run by TCRdb on the 5' RACE reads, gives a single entry per CDR3 protein. The sample records nearly 900,000 distinct CDR3 sequences, 9% to 15% being singletons. Only a few counts were recorded for this clonotype. The sample was also linked to a second study, of yellow fever vaccine responses in identical twins.

Sequencing used PBMCs. The chain combines TRBV5-1 with TRBJ2-7; D tentatively reads TRBD1 or TRBD2 (5 bases each). The sequence derives from a woman aged 18-29 years in good health. The CDR3 here is CASRAGMIAFYEQYF. CDR3 coding DNA: TGCGCCAGCAGAGCAGGGATGATAGCGTTCTACGAGCAGTACTTC.